These 29 T cell receptor beta chains share one sample of origin, sequenced in a study of cytomegalovirus exposure and HLA in healthy donors. The table came from immunoSEQ multiplex PCR; TCRdb's copy has only in-frame clones and leaves some out. This table holds approximately 170,000 clones, 85% found once. The sequencing sample was made of PBMCs. These receptors were taken from a man between 18 and 29 years old in good health and CMV-seropositive.

The chain joins TRBV7-9 to TRBJ2-1; 7 bases agree with TRBD1. Germline V gives CDR1 SEHNR, CDR2 FQNEAQ (reference sequence). J was trimmed by 5 bases and V by 3 bases; bases with no gene match: 7. The CDR3 loop spans 15 amino acids. The chain's CDR3 is CASSFTGVRDNEQFF. The CDR3 region has the DNA TGTGCCAGCAGCTTCACAGGGGTCAGGGACAATGAGCAGTTCTTC.

The rearrangement uses TRBV6-1 and TRBJ1-2, with 9 nucleotides matching TRBD1. V was clipped by 7 bases and J by 5 bases; unmatched bases: 8. Germline V CDR1 and CDR2: MNHNS, SASEGT. CDR3 size: 14 residues. CDR3 sequence (DNA): TGTGCCAGCATGCGACCGGGACAGGGTTATGGCTACACCTTC. Protein product: CASMRPGQGYGYTF.

V usage is TRBV5-1 and J usage is TRBJ2-7; D unresolved. The CDR3 consists of 14 residues. Per the germline V gene, CDR1 is SGHRS and CDR2 is YFSETQ. V lost 0 bases to trimming and J lost 2 bases, with 9 bases between them. The CDR3 sequence is CASSLAPGTYEQYF. DNA for the CDR3: TGCGCCAGCAGCTTGGCGCCCGGTACCTACGAGCAGTACTTC.

The rearrangement joins TRBV7-8 to TRBJ2-3, with 10 bases fitting TRBD2. Germline trimming cut 6 bases from V and 1 base from J; bases unmatched to any gene: 7. The CDR3 totals 16 residues. Germline CDR1 SGHVS, CDR2 FQNEAQ. CDR3 coding DNA: TGTGCCAGCAGAATATCTAGCGGGAGTGGCACAGATACGCAGTATTTT. Its translation is CASRISSGSGTDTQYF. The full variable domain, in which reference TRBV7-8 and TRBJ2-3 provide the parts outside the CDR3, is GAGVSQSPRYKVAKRGQDVALRCDPISGHVSLFWYQQALGQGPEFLTYFQNEAQLDKSGLPSDRFFAERPEGSVSTLKIQRTQQEDSAVYLCASRISSGSGTDTQYFGPGTRLTVL.

The chain carries TRBV7-9 and TRBJ2-3; 7 nucleotides agree with TRBD2. The V segment lost 3 bases and the J segment 6 bases; nucleotides outside the gene matches: 3. The CDR3 runs 13 residues. Germline lookup yields CDR1 SEHNR and CDR2 FQNEAQ (reference sequence). CDR3 residues: CASSLSGADTQYF. The CDR3 region has the DNA TGTGCCAGCAGCTTGAGCGGGGCGGATACGCAGTATTTT.

The chain employs TRBV27 and TRBJ1-2; D is possibly TRBD1 (6 bases). Trimming left V 2 bases short and J 8 bases short, with 21 bases between. Germline V lookup: CDR1 MNHEY, CDR2 SMNVEV (reference sequence). The CDR3 has 16 amino acids. The CDR3 here is CASSLGAGALYRGYTF. The CDR3 region has the DNA TGTGCCAGCAGTTTAGGGGCAGGGGCTTTATATCGGGGCTACACCTTC.

The rearrangement links TRBV28 to TRBJ2-5; D perhaps matches TRBD2 (6 bases). CDR1 is MDHEN, CDR2 SYDVKM, per germline. V lost 6 bases and J lost 3, with 14 bases in between. The CDR3 covers 14 residues. CDR3 amino acids: CASSYYTGEETQYF. For the CDR3, the DNA is TGTGCCAGCAGCTATTATACGGGGGAAGAGACCCAGTACTTC.

This sequence joins TRBV4-2 and TRBJ2-1, with 9 bases lining up with TRBD2. The CDR3 extends over 15 amino acids. Trimming removed 2 bases from V and 3 bases from J; junction bases left unmatched: 2. Germline V gene lookup returns CDR1 LGHNA and CDR2 YNFKEQ. The CDR3 spells CASSQLAGSYNEQFF. The CDR3 DNA follows: TGTGCCAGCAGCCAACTAGCGGGGAGCTACAATGAGCAGTTCTTC.

CDR3 bases: TGTGCCAGCAGCTTGTCCGGGACTAGCGGGAGCGGGGAGCTGTTTTTT. This codes for CASSLSGTSGSGELFF. The genes are TRBV5-5 and TRBJ2-2; 14 nucleotides align to TRBD2. The CDR3 extends over 16 amino acids. The trim removed 1 base at V and 7 bases at J, leaving 3 bases unmatched. Germline V gene lookup returns CDR1 SGHKS and CDR2 YYEKEE (reference sequence).

V gene TRBV30 combines with J gene TRBJ1-5; 7 nucleotides match TRBD1. With 4 bases clipped from V and 1 base from J, the junction kept 4 bases outside the gene matches. CDR1 GTSNPN and CDR2 SVGIG come from the germline V gene (reference sequence). This CDR3 has 14 residues. The CDR3 is CAWNQGVSNQPQHF. DNA for the CDR3: TGTGCCTGGAATCAGGGGGTGAGCAATCAGCCCCAGCATTTT.

This sequence joins TRBV5-6 and TRBJ2-5, with unresolved D. This CDR3 comprises 12 residues. Germline CDR1 and CDR2: SGHDT and YYEEEE. The V gene lost 0 bases and the J gene lost 3 bases, with 3 bases spanning the gap. The DNA of the CDR3 is TGTGCCAGCAGCTTGGGAGAAGAGACCCAGTACTTC. This encodes CASSLGEETQYF.

The chain combines TRBV19 with TRBJ1-5; TRBD1 matches 7 bases. Losses at the gene ends were 4 bases for V and 6 bases for J; bases not matched to a gene: 6. CDR1 is LNHDA, CDR2 SQIVND, per germline (reference sequence). The CDR3 contains 14 residues. The CDR3 DNA is TGTGCCAGTAGTACTGGACAGGCCCCTCAGCCCCAGCATTTT. Amino acids: CASSTGQAPQPQHF. Using reference TRBV19 and TRBJ1-5 for the parts outside the CDR3, the full variable domain is DGGITQSPKYLFRKEGQNVTLSCEQNLNHDAMYWYRQDPGQGLRLIYYSQIVNDFQKGDIAEGYSVSREKKESFPLTVTSAQKNPTAFYLCASSTGQAPQPQHFGDGTRLSIL.

This clone was found a few times. V is TRBV30 and J is TRBJ2-7; TRBD2 is a possible D gene (7 bases). Trimming took 0 bases from V and 6 from J, leaving 12 bases between them. The germline gives CDR1 GTSNPN, CDR2 SVGIG (reference sequence). This CDR3 region has 13 residues. CDR3 residues: CAWSVQGGLEQYF. For the CDR3, the DNA is TGTGCCTGGAGTGTACAGGGAGGGCTCGAGCAGTACTTC. Full variable domain (outside the CDR3, taken from reference TRBV30 and TRBJ2-7): SQTIHQWPATLVQPVGSPLSLECTVEGTSNPNLYWYRQAAGRGLQLLFYSVGIGQISSEVPQNLSASRPQDRQFILSSKKLLLSDSGFYLCAWSVQGGLEQYFGPGTRLTVT.

CDR3 DNA: TGCGCCAGCAGCCCCCATACAGGGAACACTGAAGCTTTCTTT. Translating it yields CASSPHTGNTEAFF. V and J are TRBV5-1 and TRBJ1-1; D is possibly TRBD1 (5 bases). The CDR3 has 14 amino acids. Per germline, CDR1 SGHRS and CDR2 YFSETQ. V gave up 4 bases and J gave up 1 base, with 11 bases separating them.

The rearrangement uses TRBV4-1 and TRBJ2-7; 9 bases are a match to TRBD1. CDR3 length: 14 residues. Germline lookup yields CDR1 MGHRA and CDR2 YSYEKL. V lost 4 bases and J lost 2; bases outside the gene matches: 3. CDR3: CASSPGQGTYEQYF. The CDR3 DNA reads as TGCGCCAGCAGCCCGGGACAGGGCACCTACGAGCAGTACTTC.

Remarks on this clone: The junction departs from the called germline gene at one end, perhaps through a read error. The chain is built from TRBV11-3 and TRBJ1-5; TRBD1 matches 7 bases. Germline V gene data show CDR1 as SGHNT and CDR2 as YENEEA. The CDR3 runs 16 residues. This chain's CDR3 is CASSLATGVSSQPQHF. CDR3 DNA sequence: TGTGCCAGCAGCTTAGCCACAGGGGTTAGCAGTCAGCCCCAGCATTTT.

The chain carries TRBV7-2 and TRBJ2-3; 14 bases align to TRBD2. The CDR3 loop spans 16 amino acids. CDR1 and CDR2 from the germline V gene are SGHTA and FQGNSA. With 2 bases clipped from V and 8 bases from J, the junction kept 6 bases outside the gene matches. The CDR3 nucleotides read TGTGCCAGCAGCTTATGGGGACTAGCGGGAGACTCTACGCAGTATTTT. Its protein product is CASSLWGLAGDSTQYF.

The DNA of the CDR3 is TGTGCCAGCAGCTTGGGGCCGGGACAGGGCACTGAAGCTTTCTTT. It codes for CASSLGPGQGTEAFF. The chain uses TRBV5-4 and TRBJ1-1, with 9 positions matching TRBD1. The J segment lost 4 bases and the V segment lost 0 bases, leaving 4 bases of the junction unmatched. The CDR3 length is 15 residues. Germline V gene data show CDR1 as SGHNT and CDR2 as YYREEE (reference sequence).

A note on this clone: Other DNA sequences in this sample translate to the same CDR3. The chain combines TRBV6-1 with TRBJ2-7; D is perhaps TRBD2 (5 bases). V was trimmed by 3 bases and J by 4 bases, leaving 7 bases between them. CDR3 size: 12 residues. CDR1 and CDR2 (germline): MNHNS, SASEGT. The CDR3 DNA reads TGTGCCAGCAGTGAGACGGGGTACGAGCAGTACTTC. Its translation is CASSETGYEQYF.

This rearrangement joins TRBV6-5 to TRBJ2-7; 12 nucleotides agree with TRBD2. This CDR3 comprises 15 residues. The trim removed 6 bases at V and 5 bases at J, leaving 8 bases unmatched. In germline, CDR1 is MNHEY, CDR2 SVGAGI. The CDR3 protein is CASSTTSGRSHEQYF. The CDR3 DNA reads TGTGCCAGCAGCACCACTAGCGGGAGGAGCCACGAGCAGTACTTC.

This clone was detected only a few times. The chain couples TRBV2 to TRBJ1-2; D gene uncertain. CDR1 is SNHLY and CDR2 is FYNNEI in the germline V gene. V lost 3 bases to trimming and J lost 3 bases, with 11 bases between them. CDR3 length: 14 amino acids. This CDR3 is CASSDSELHYGYTF. The CDR3 bases are TGTGCCAGCAGTGACAGCGAATTACACTATGGCTACACCTTC. Filled out from reference TRBV2 and TRBJ1-2, the complete variable domain reads EPEVTQTPSHQVTQMGQEVILRCVPISNHLYFYWYRQILGQKVEFLVSFYNNEISEKSEIFDDQFSVERPDGSNFTLKIRSTKLEDSAMYFCASSDSELHYGYTFGSGTRLTVV.

The rearrangement links TRBV7-9 to TRBJ1-4, with 8 positions matching TRBD1. Germline-derived CDR1 and CDR2 are SEHNR and FQNEAQ (reference sequence). With 2 bases clipped from V and 7 bases from J, the junction kept 3 bases outside the gene matches. The CDR3 sequence is 14 residues long. CDR3 residues: CASSLQGAGEKLFF. Here the CDR3 DNA reads TGTGCCAGCAGCTTACAGGGGGCGGGTGAAAAACTGTTTTTT.

V usage is TRBV10-3 and J usage is TRBJ1-1; perhaps TRBD1 as D (6 bases). This CDR3 contains 14 residues. V was cut by 7 bases and J by 2 bases, with 14 bases left in between. CDR1 ENHRY and CDR2 SYGVKD come from the germline V gene. DNA for the CDR3: TGTGCCATCAAACAGGGCGTAGTTAACACTGAAGCTTTCTTT. The encoded protein is CAIKQGVVNTEAFF.

The rearrangement uses TRBV5-1 and TRBJ1-6; D is possibly TRBD1 (6 bases). Germline CDR1 reads SGHRS; CDR2 reads YFSETQ. V was clipped by 1 base and J by 6 bases, with 11 bases between them. The CDR3 is 15 residues long. The CDR3 spells CASSLLDSPNSPLHF. In DNA, the CDR3 is TGCGCCAGCAGCTTGCTGGACAGCCCTAATTCACCCCTCCACTTT.

V usage is TRBV6-4 and J usage is TRBJ1-6; D might be TRBD1 (6 bases). V lost 8 bases and J 0 bases, leaving 17 bases between the germline ends. Germline CDR1 reads MRHNA; CDR2 reads SNTAGT. The CDR3 runs 17 residues. As DNA, the CDR3 is TGTGCCAGCTGGACCCAGGGGTATAGCTCCTATAATTCACCCCTCCACTTT. This gives the protein CASWTQGYSSYNSPLHF.

The V gene is TRBV5-1, the J gene TRBJ1-4; 9 positions match TRBD1. Trimming at V came to 3 bases and at J to 4 bases, leaving 4 bases not matched to a gene. Germline V lookup: CDR1 SGHRS, CDR2 YFSETQ. The CDR3 loop spans 15 amino acids. In DNA, the CDR3 is TGCGCCAGCAGCTGGGGGGGACAGGGTAATGAAAAACTGTTTTTT. Its protein product is CASSWGGQGNEKLFF.

This chain links TRBV10-1 with TRBJ1-1, with D possibly TRBD1 on 5 matching bases. The CDR3 runs 14 residues. V was cut by 6 bases and J by 10 bases, with 21 bases left in between. In germline, CDR1 is WNHNN, CDR2 SYGVQD (reference sequence). CDR3: CASRAEWTDKGAFF. CDR3 DNA sequence: TGCGCCAGCAGGGCCGAATGGACGGACAAAGGAGCTTTCTTT.

In its sample, this clone was seen a few times. The gene calls are TRBV9 and TRBJ2-7; D not certain. CDR1 is SGDLS, CDR2 YYNGEE, per germline. V lost 0 bases and J lost 1, with 11 bases in between. CDR3 length equals 15 residues. Here the CDR3 DNA reads TGTGCCAGCAGCGTAGCAGACTCCTCTTCCTACGAGCAGTACTTC. Translation gives CASSVADSSSYEQYF.

This chain joins TRBV6-5 and TRBJ2-7; 8 bases are a match to TRBD2. Germline CDR1 reads MNHEY; CDR2 reads SVGAGI. This CDR3 is built from 14 residues. Losses at the gene ends were 6 bases for V and 7 bases for J; bases not matched to a gene: 11. The CDR3, as DNA: TGTGCCAGCAGGGATTTAGCGGGATCTGGGGAGCAGTACTTC. This codes for CASRDLAGSGEQYF.